The clone carrying this TCR beta chain was seen at least ten times. TCRdb ran MiXCR on the reads and lists one entry per CDR3 protein. Here the sample spans approximately 250,000 distinct CDR3 sequences, approximately 8.3% being singletons. The V gene end was trimmed by 2 bases and the J gene end by 10 bases; junction bases not matched to a gene: 5. CDR1 SGHTA and CDR2 FQGNSA come from the germline V gene. The CDR3 runs 14 residues. The entry originates in a study of T cell repertoires in cytomegalovirus infection. Study-wide context: Public TCR beta signature analysis indicated the presence of both CMV infection and matching HLA type.

The chain employs TRBV7-2 and TRBJ1-6, with 7 bases identical to TRBD1. Source material: PBMCs. This clonotype was obtained from a human donor in good health (CMV status not recorded). Some clones in this sample may be carry-over from other donors' samples. The CDR3, as DNA: TGTGCCAGCAGCTTACGGGGACAGACGTCACCCCTCCACTTT. It is translated as CASSLRGQTSPLHF.